This T cell receptor (beta chain) emerged from a study of blood T cell repertoires in COVID-19. V lost 5 bases and J lost 4; bases outside the gene matches: 8. This CDR3 spans 16 amino acids. Germline lookup yields CDR1 LNHDA and CDR2 SQIVND (reference sequence). Repertoires were generated with immunoSEQ multiplex PCR, while TCRdb's copy carries only in-frame clones and drops some. The sample includes around 150,000 clones, 80% to 95% seen only once; the top ten take roughly 4.4%. The chain links TRBV19 to TRBJ1-4; 9 nucleotides line up with TRBD1. The TCR originated in a woman aged 45 to 65 with acute or convalescent COVID-19. The sequenced material came from peripheral blood. The CDR3: CASSLGQGWNNEKLFF. The CDR3 nucleotides are TGTGCCAGTAGTCTCGGACAGGGGTGGAATAATGAAAAACTGTTTTTT.